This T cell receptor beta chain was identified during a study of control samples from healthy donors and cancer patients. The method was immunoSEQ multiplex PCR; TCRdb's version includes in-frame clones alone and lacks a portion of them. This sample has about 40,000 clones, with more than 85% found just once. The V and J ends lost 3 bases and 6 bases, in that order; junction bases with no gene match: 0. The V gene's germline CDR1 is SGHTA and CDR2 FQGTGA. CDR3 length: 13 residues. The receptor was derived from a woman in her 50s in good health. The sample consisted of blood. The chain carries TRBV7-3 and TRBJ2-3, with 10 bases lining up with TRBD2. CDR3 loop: CASSLGLADTQYF. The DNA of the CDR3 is TGTGCCAGCAGCTTGGGACTAGCGGATACGCAGTATTTT.